This TCR beta chain stems from a study of T-cell reconstitution after alpha-beta-depleted transplantation in children. TCRbeta library construction was performed incorporating unique molecular identifiers. TCRdb independently ran MiXCR on the PCR reads; one entry per CDR3 protein. The sample consists of approximately 400,000 distinct CDR3 sequences, approximately 11% of them appearing once. Per the germline V gene, CDR1 is MNHEY and CDR2 is SVGAGI. V was trimmed by 2 bases and J by 1 base, leaving 13 bases between them. This CDR3 spans 16 amino acids. The chain couples TRBV6-5 to TRBJ2-3; D is tentatively TRBD1 or TRBD2 (7 bases each). The TCR sequence derives from a human donor who donated a stem cell graft to a child with acute myeloid leukemia. The material sequenced was PBMCs from the stem cell graft donor, taken from the stem cell graft. CDR3 nucleotides: TGTGCCAGCAGTTACGGGAGGGGGCTGGGCACAGATACGCAGTATTTT. This codes for CASSYGRGLGTDTQYF.